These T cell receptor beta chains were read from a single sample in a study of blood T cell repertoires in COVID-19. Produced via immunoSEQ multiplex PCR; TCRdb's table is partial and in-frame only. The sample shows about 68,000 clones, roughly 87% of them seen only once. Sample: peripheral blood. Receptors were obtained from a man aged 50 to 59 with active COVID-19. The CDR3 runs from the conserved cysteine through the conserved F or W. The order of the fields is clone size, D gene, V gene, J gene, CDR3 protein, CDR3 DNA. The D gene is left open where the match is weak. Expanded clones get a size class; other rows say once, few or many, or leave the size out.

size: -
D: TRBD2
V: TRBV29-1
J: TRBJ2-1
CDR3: CSVAKGLNEQFF
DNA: TGCAGCGTTGCAAAGGGACTAAATGAGCAGTTCTTC

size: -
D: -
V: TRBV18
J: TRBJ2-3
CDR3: CASSPIRDTDTQYF
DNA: TGTGCCAGCTCCCCTATCCGCGACACAGATACGCAGTATTTT

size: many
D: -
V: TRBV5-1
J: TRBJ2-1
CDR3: CASSMVGDEQFF
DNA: TGCGCCAGCAGTATGGTGGGCGATGAGCAGTTCTTC

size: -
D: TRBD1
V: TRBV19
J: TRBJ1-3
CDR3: CASTQTGRSSGNTIYF
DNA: TGTGCCAGTACTCAGACAGGGCGGTCCTCTGGAAACACCATATATTTT

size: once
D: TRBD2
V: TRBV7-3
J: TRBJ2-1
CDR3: CASSPETSGRDNEQFF
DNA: TGTGCCAGCAGCCCGGAGACTAGCGGGAGGGACAATGAGCAGTTCTTC

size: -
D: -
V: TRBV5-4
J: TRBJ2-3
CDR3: CASSLGGGGTDTQYF
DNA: TGTGCCAGCAGCTTGGGAGGGGGGGGCACAGATACGCAGTATTTT

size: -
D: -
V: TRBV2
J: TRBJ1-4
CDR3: CASSEELLRKLFF
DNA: TGTGCCAGCAGTGAAGAACTGTTGAGAAAACTGTTTTTT

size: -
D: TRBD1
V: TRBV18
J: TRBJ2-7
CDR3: CASSLLDRAPFYEQYF
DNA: TGTGCCAGCTCACTACTAGACAGGGCCCCTTTCTACGAGCAGTACTTC

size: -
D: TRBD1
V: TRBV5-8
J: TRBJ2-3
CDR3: CASRTTGVTDTQYF
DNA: TGTGCCAGCAGGACTACAGGGGTCACAGATACGCAGTATTTT

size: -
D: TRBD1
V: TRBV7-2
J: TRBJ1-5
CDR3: CASSLVTGGYQPQHF
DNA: TGTGCCAGCAGCTTAGTGACAGGGGGCTATCAGCCCCAGCATTTT

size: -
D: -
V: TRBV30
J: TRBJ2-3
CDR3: CAWSVGRVPMGTDTQYF
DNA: TGTGCCTGGAGTGTTGGGCGGGTTCCTATGGGCACAGATACGCAGTATTTT

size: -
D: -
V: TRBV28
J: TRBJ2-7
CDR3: CASSSPRGEMAYEQYF
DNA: TGTGCCAGCAGTTCCCCTCGCGGGGAAATGGCCTACGAGCAGTACTTC

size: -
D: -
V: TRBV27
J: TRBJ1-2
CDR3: CASSLSRGNYGYTF
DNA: TGTGCCAGCAGTTTAAGCAGGGGTAACTATGGCTACACCTTC

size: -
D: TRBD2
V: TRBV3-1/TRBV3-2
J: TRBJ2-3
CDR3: CASSLTSGRTDTQYF
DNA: TGTGCCAGCAGCCTGACTAGCGGGAGAACAGATACGCAGTATTTT

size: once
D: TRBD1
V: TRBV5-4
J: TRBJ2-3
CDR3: CASSLNPEGQNTDTQYF
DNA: TGTGCCAGCAGCCTCAACCCCGAGGGACAGAACACAGATACGCAGTATTTT

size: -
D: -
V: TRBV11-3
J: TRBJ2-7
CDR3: CASSLSAVSYEQYF
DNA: TGTGCCAGCAGCTTATCCGCGGTCTCCTACGAGCAGTACTTC

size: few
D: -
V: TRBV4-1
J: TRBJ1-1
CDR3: CASSPNPRAYTEAFF
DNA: TGCGCCAGCAGCCCGAACCCGCGCGCGTACACTGAAGCTTTCTTT

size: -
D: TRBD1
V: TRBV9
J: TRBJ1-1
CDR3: CASSARGGGQGGNTEAFF
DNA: TGTGCCAGCAGCGCAAGAGGCGGGGGACAGGGGGGGAACACTGAAGCTTTCTTT

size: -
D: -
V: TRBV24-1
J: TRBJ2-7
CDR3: CATSDSRAPYEQYF
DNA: TGTGCCACCAGTGATTCGCGGGCCCCCTACGAGCAGTACTTC

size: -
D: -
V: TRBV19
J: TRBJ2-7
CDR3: CASSDRWGAEQYF
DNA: TGTGCCAGTAGCGACAGGTGGGGTGCCGAGCAGTACTTC

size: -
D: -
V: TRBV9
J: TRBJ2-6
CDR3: CASSRGAGSSGANVLTF
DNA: TGTGCCAGCAGCCGGGGGGCGGGCAGCTCTGGGGCCAACGTCCTGACTTTC

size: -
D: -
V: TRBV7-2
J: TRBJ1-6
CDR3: CASSQQDHNSPLHF
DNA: TGTGCCAGCAGCCAGCAGGATCATAATTCACCCCTCCACTTT

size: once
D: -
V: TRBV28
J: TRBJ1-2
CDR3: CASSLGGARNYGYTF
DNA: TGTGCCAGCAGTTTAGGGGGGGCAAGGAACTATGGCTACACCTTC

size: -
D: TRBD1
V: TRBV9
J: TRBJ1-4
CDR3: CASRDASGTGREKLFF
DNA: TGTGCCAGCAGAGACGCCTCCGGGACAGGGCGGGAAAAACTGTTTTTT

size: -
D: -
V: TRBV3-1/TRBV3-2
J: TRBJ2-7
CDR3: CASSQSQGGGFRQYF
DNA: TGTGCCAGCAGCCAATCACAGGGTGGGGGCTTTCGGCAGTACTTC

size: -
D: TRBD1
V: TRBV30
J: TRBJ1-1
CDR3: CAWSVGTGIGMNTEAFF
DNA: TGTGCCTGGAGTGTAGGGACAGGGATAGGGATGAACACTGAAGCTTTCTTT

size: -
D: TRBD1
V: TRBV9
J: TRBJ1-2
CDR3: CASSGQGVNYGYTF
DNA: TGTGCCAGCAGCGGACAGGGGGTTAACTATGGCTACACCTTC

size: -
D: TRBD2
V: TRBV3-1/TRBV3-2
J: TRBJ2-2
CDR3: CASSQDRLAGAGELFF
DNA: TGTGCCAGCAGCCAAGATCGACTAGCGGGGGCCGGGGAGCTGTTTTTT

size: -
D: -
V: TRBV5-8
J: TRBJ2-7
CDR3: CASSLTGLDEQYF
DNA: TGTGCCAGCAGCTTAACGGGACTGGACGAGCAGTACTTC

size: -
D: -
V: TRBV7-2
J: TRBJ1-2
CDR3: CASSFVTGHRNYGYTF
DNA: TGTGCCAGCAGCTTTGTGACAGGCCACCGTAACTATGGCTACACCTTC

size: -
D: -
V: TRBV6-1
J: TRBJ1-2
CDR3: CASSEAPGNYGYTF
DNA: TGTGCCAGCAGTGAAGCACCAGGGAACTATGGCTACACCTTC

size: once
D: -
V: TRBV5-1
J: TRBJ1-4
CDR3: CASSPGQFNEKLFF
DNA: TGCGCCAGCAGCCCCGGACAGTTTAATGAAAAACTGTTTTTT

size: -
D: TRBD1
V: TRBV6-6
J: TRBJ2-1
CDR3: CASRAGTGGYNEQFF
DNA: TGTGCCAGCAGAGCCGGGACAGGGGGGTACAATGAGCAGTTCTTC

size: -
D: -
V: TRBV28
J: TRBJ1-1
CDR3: CASSLNVPTGDTEAFF
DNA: TGTGCCAGCAGTTTAAACGTCCCCACGGGGGACACTGAAGCTTTCTTT